Below, one T cell receptor (beta chain) is given with its context. TCRdb's copy holds only in-frame clones and misses some; the assay was immunoSEQ multiplex PCR. Counted here are approximately 75,000 clones, 70% to 90% occurring once; the ten biggest clones make up roughly 6.1%. Germline V gene lookup returns CDR1 MDHEN and CDR2 SYDVKM. This CDR3 is built from 14 residues. V gave up 5 bases and J gave up 4 bases, with 14 bases separating them. The sample comes from a study of OX40 agonist ivuxolimab in advanced cancers. The sequence came from an adult with an advanced solid tumor such as melanoma, head and neck, liver or kidney cancer. The input for sequencing was CD4+ or CD8+ T cells sorted from blood, taken in a trial of the OX40 agonist ivuxolimab. The chain employs TRBV28 and TRBJ1-2; no firm D call. The CDR3 reads CASSPSLTAYGYTF. DNA for the CDR3: TGTGCCAGCAGTCCCTCATTAACAGCCTATGGCTACACCTTC.